This TCR beta chain was recovered during a study of blood T cell repertoires in COVID-19. V was clipped by 6 bases and J by 7 bases, with 19 bases between them. Looked up from germline, CDR1 is MNHEY and CDR2 is SVGAGI. CDR3 length: 14 amino acids. The table came from immunoSEQ multiplex PCR; TCRdb's copy has only in-frame clones and leaves some out. Of 100,000 to 150,000 clones listed, around 87% are singletons. The clonotype comes from a woman in her fifties or sixties with acute or convalescent COVID-19. The chain recombines TRBV6-5 with TRBJ2-7, with D possibly being TRBD1 (6 bases). Material for sequencing was peripheral blood. CDR3 sequence reads: CASSADRPLGEQYV. The CDR3 DNA follows: TGTGCCAGCAGCGCTGACAGGCCCTTGGGAGAGCAGTACGTC.